This T cell receptor beta chain is from a study of beta chain features in type 1 diabetes. Isolated RNA was reverse transcribed in full, so expressed TCRB transcripts were sequenced. Assay used: immunoSEQ multiplex PCR; TCRdb lists only in-frame clones, some missing. The sample lists about 360,000 clones, 10% to 15% seen once, with around 0.0099% in the top ten. With 4 bases removed from V and 2 bases from J, the gap between germline ends came to 6 bases. The CDR3 is 12 amino acids. From germline, CDR1 is SQVTM and CDR2 ANQGSEA. Study-level results: Among patients with Type 1 diabetes, TCRB CDR3s were moderately but significantly shorter in every one of the four CD4+ subsets.

This clone was counted between two and nine times. Antigen: not known. Other DNA variants within this sample encode the same CDR3. This chain links TRBV29-1 with TRBJ2-1; no firm D call. The receptor's source is a woman between 18 and 30 years old with type 1 diabetes. The specimen was naive CD4+ T cells from blood. The CDR3 loop reads CSVGGTYNEQFF. The CDR3 DNA follows: TGCAGCGTTGGCGGAACCTACAATGAGCAGTTCTTC.